These 24 T cell receptor beta chains originate from one sample sequenced in a study of blood T cell repertoires in COVID-19. Sequencing used immunoSEQ multiplex PCR; TCRdb keeps in-frame clones, though not all of them. Here the sample spans around 300,000 clones, about nine tenths being singletons. Sequences were obtained from peripheral blood. These receptors all stem from a man aged 50 to 59 with acute or convalescent COVID-19.

The chain uses TRBV3-1 (or the pseudogene TRBV3-2) and TRBJ1-3, with 7 bases that match TRBD1. The ends lost 3 bases at V and 3 bases at J; junction bases unmatched: 2. This CDR3 is built from 14 residues. CDR1 and CDR2 (germline): LGHDT, YNNKEL (reference sequence). In DNA form, the CDR3 reads TGTGCCAGCAGCCAGACAGGGATTGGAAACACCATATATTTT. Protein product: CASSQTGIGNTIYF.

This clone has just a few counts. This chain connects TRBV3-1 (or the pseudogene TRBV3-2) to TRBJ1-4; tentative D call: TRBD1 (6 bases). Germline CDR1 and CDR2: LGHDT and YNNKEL (reference sequence). The germline V and J ends were trimmed by 0 bases and 2 bases, with 13 bases remaining between them. The CDR3 extends over 17 amino acids. For the CDR3, the DNA is TGTGCCAGCAGCCAAGAGCGGCAGGGGCATACTAATGAAAAACTGTTTTTT. Its protein product is CASSQERQGHTNEKLFF.

The rearrangement joins TRBV3-1 (or the pseudogene TRBV3-2) to TRBJ1-3, with D maybe TRBD1 (6 bases). This CDR3 region has 14 residues. V dropped 6 bases and J dropped 2 bases, with 11 bases sitting between them. Germline CDR1 LGHDT, CDR2 YNNKEL (reference sequence). The CDR3 DNA is TGTGCCAGCAGTCAGCGACAGGCTGGAAACACCATATATTTT. This gives the protein CASSQRQAGNTIYF.

As DNA, the CDR3 is TGTGCCAGCACCCTCCAGGGGCCTGCAACTAATGAAAAACTGTTTTTT. It is translated as CASTLQGPATNEKLFF. The chain uses TRBV2 and TRBJ1-4; the D gene is possibly TRBD1 (6 bases). This CDR3 region has 16 residues. V lost 7 bases to trimming and J lost 0 bases, with 15 bases between them. CDR1 and CDR2 from the germline V gene are SNHLY and FYNNEI.

Remarks on this clone: The same CDR3 arises from other DNA sequences in this sample as well. V gene TRBV19 combines with J gene TRBJ1-4; D call uncertain. Trimming left V 1 base short and J 11 bases short, with 5 bases between. The CDR3 is 11 amino acids. The germline V gene encodes CDR1 LNHDA and CDR2 SQIVND (reference sequence). CDR3 bases: TGTGCCAGTAGTATAGGAGAGAAACTGTTTTTT. Its translation is CASSIGEKLFF.

This clone was seen just once. The chain has TRBV7-9 and TRBJ1-2; TRBD1 might be the D (5 bases). Germline V CDR1 and CDR2: SEHNR, FQNEAQ (reference sequence). The CDR3 covers 15 residues. Trimming pared 6 bases from V and 2 bases from J, leaving 16 bases between. The CDR3 loop is CASRPTSGGNYGYTF. DNA for the CDR3: TGTGCCAGCAGGCCGACATCCGGGGGGAACTATGGCTACACCTTC.

The chain combines TRBV2 with TRBJ2-3; 7 positions match TRBD2. CDR1 SNHLY and CDR2 FYNNEI come from the germline V gene. The ends lost 4 bases at V and 4 bases at J; junction bases unmatched: 8. There are 15 residues in the CDR3. The CDR3 loop reads CASSGGAGLADTQYF. The CDR3 DNA is TGTGCCAGCAGTGGCGGAGCGGGGTTAGCAGATACGCAGTATTTT.

This clone was found once. The V gene is TRBV7-3, the J gene TRBJ2-3, with D hard to call. The CDR3 is 15 residues long. CDR1 is SGHTA and CDR2 is FQGTGA in the germline V gene. The V end was cut by 5 bases, the J end by 2 bases, with 14 bases between. The CDR3 DNA sequence: TGTGCCAGCAGCGAAAGTGCTACCGTCACAGATACGCAGTATTTT. Amino acid sequence: CASSESATVTDTQYF. Based on the CDR3 plus reference TRBV7-3 and TRBJ2-3, the full variable domain is GAGVSQTPSNKVTEKGKYVELRCDPISGHTALYWYRQSLGQGPEFLIYFQGTGAADDSGLPNDRFFAVRPEGSVSTLKIQRTERGDSAVYLCASSESATVTDTQYFGPGTRLTVL.

The chain couples TRBV9 to TRBJ1-6; D perhaps matches TRBD1 (6 bases). This CDR3 is 15 amino acids long. The V end lost 7 bases, the J end lost 7 bases, and 18 bases lay between the germline ends. Germline-derived CDR1 and CDR2 are SGDLS and YYNGEE. The CDR3 DNA reads TGTGCCAGCGGGTCAATGGACAGTGGAAATTCACCCCTCCACTTT. It is translated as CASGSMDSGNSPLHF.

This clone was recorded only once. This sequence joins TRBV3-1 (or the pseudogene TRBV3-2) and TRBJ2-7, with 7 nucleotides matching TRBD1. Germline values: CDR1 LGHDT, CDR2 YNNKEL (reference sequence). V lost 7 bases, J lost 5 bases, and 5 bases stayed unmatched. The CDR3 length is 12 residues. Here the CDR3 DNA reads TGTGCCAGCACCAACAGGGGTAACGAGCAGTACTTC. This sequence encodes CASTNRGNEQYF.

This chain joins TRBV5-4 and TRBJ2-1; 7 bases align to TRBD1. CDR3 length equals 13 residues. The germline gives CDR1 SGHNT, CDR2 YYREEE (reference sequence). J was trimmed by 12 bases and V by 2 bases; bases with no gene match: 8. In DNA, the CDR3 is TGTGCCAGCAGCTTCCAGGGGGATTCGGTGCAGTTCTTC. It is translated as CASSFQGDSVQFF.

The chain employs TRBV7-9 and TRBJ1-2; D is uncertain. CDR3 length: 12 residues. V was pared by 6 bases and J by 4 bases, with 9 bases between. Per germline, CDR1 SEHNR and CDR2 FQNEAQ (reference sequence). The CDR3 DNA follows: TGTGCCAGCAGTCGCGACATCTATGGCTACACCTTC. Residues: CASSRDIYGYTF.

The table lists this clone with a count of one. The CDR3 is CASSFLTVGTGTVNEQFF. The CDR3 coding sequence is TGTGCCAGCAGCTTCCTTACGGTCGGGACAGGGACGGTCAATGAGCAGTTCTTC. The chain couples TRBV7-3 to TRBJ2-1; 9 bases are shared with TRBD1. CDR1 is SGHTA, CDR2 FQGTGA, per germline. The CDR3 has 18 amino acids. Losses at the gene ends were 3 bases for V and 6 bases for J; bases not matched to a gene: 15.

The V gene is TRBV11-2, the J gene TRBJ2-2; 14 nucleotides align to TRBD2. The germline V gene encodes CDR1 SGHAT and CDR2 FQNNGV. The length of the CDR3 is 17 residues. The V segment lost 4 bases and the J segment 7 bases; nucleotides outside the gene matches: 8. The CDR3 DNA sequence: TGTGCCAGCAGCTCGCGACTAGCGGGGGGGAGAAGCGGGGAGCTGTTTTTT. This gives the protein CASSSRLAGGRSGELFF. The entire variable domain, with the rest obtained from reference TRBV11-2 and TRBJ2-2, is as follows: EAGVAQSPRYKIIEKRQSVAFWCNPISGHATLYWYQQILGQGPKLLIQFQNNGVVDDSQLPKDRFSAERLKGVDSTLKIQPAKLEDSAVYLCASSSRLAGGRSGELFFGEGSRLTVL.

The chain couples TRBV12-3 or TRBV12-4 to TRBJ1-1, with D perhaps matching TRBD1 (5 bases). There are 13 residues in the CDR3. Trimming stripped 6 bases from V and 5 bases from J, with 13 bases between. This CDR3 is CASSPGGGTEAFF. CDR3 sequence (DNA): TGTGCCAGCAGCCCCGGGGGGGGGACTGAAGCTTTCTTT.

V usage is TRBV19 and J usage is TRBJ1-2; D is ambiguous. The CDR3 extends over 12 amino acids. Trimming cost V 5 bases and J 7 bases, with 11 bases left between them. CDR1 and CDR2 (germline): LNHDA, SQIVND (reference sequence). The CDR3 loop reads CASSPRASGYTF. The CDR3 region has the DNA TGTGCCAGTAGTCCGAGGGCCTCTGGCTACACCTTC.

The V call is TRBV7-2, the J call TRBJ1-5; 7 bases agree with TRBD1. Looked up from germline, CDR1 is SGHTA and CDR2 is FQGNSA. The J segment lost 5 bases and the V segment lost 0 bases, leaving 7 bases of the junction unmatched. The CDR3 is made up of 16 amino acids. The CDR3 sequence: CASSLAWGRGDQPQHF. The CDR3 region has the DNA TGTGCCAGCAGCTTAGCCTGGGGCAGGGGGGATCAGCCCCAGCATTTT.

The V gene is TRBV7-9, the J gene TRBJ1-6; D might be TRBD1 (5 bases). Germline values: CDR1 SEHNR, CDR2 FQNEAQ (reference sequence). V was pared by 7 bases and J by 5 bases, with 9 bases between. CDR3 length equals 13 residues. The CDR3: CASTDTDNSPLHF. The CDR3 coding sequence is TGTGCCAGCACGGACACAGATAATTCACCCCTCCACTTT.

The V call is TRBV11-3, the J call TRBJ2-5, with no clear D. The CDR3 length is 12 residues. From germline, CDR1 is SGHNT and CDR2 YENEEA. The V end was cut by 0 bases, the J end by 4 bases, with 3 bases between. The CDR3 spells CASSLDRETQYF. The CDR3 bases are TGTGCCAGCAGCTTAGACCGAGAGACCCAGTACTTC.

J is TRBJ2-1 and V is TRBV6-5; 7 nucleotides line up with TRBD2. The junction had 2 bases not matched to a gene; V was cut back by 1 base and J by 8 bases. The CDR3 has 13 amino acids. Germline CDR1 is MNHEY and CDR2 is SVGAGI. The CDR3 DNA sequence: TGTGCCAGCAGTTACTGGGGGGGGGATGAGCAGTTCTTC. This translates into CASSYWGGDEQFF.

The rearrangement joins TRBV10-2 to TRBJ2-7; no definite D call. Germline V lookup: CDR1 WSHSY, CDR2 SAAADI. CDR3 length: 13 residues. V was trimmed by 10 bases and J by 1 base, leaving 14 bases between them. The CDR3 region has the DNA TGCGCCACCACCCCCCACTTATCCTACGAGCAGTACTTC. It is translated as CATTPHLSYEQYF.

The rearrangement joins TRBV27 to TRBJ2-3; D ambiguous. CDR3 length equals 13 residues. CDR1 is MNHEY and CDR2 is SMNVEV in the germline V gene (reference sequence). The V end lost 2 bases, the J end lost 7 bases, and 10 bases lay between the germline ends. The CDR3, as DNA: TGTGCCAGCAGTTTAGGGCCGTTGAATACGCAGTATTTT. Residues: CASSLGPLNTQYF.

The genes are TRBV19 and TRBJ1-2; 9 positions match TRBD1. The length of the CDR3 is 13 residues. V gave up 8 bases and J gave up 1 base; unmatched junction bases: 2. In germline, CDR1 is LNHDA, CDR2 SQIVND (reference sequence). The CDR3 nucleotides read TGTGCCAGTCTGGACAGGGGTAACTATGGCTACACCTTC. This encodes CASLDRGNYGYTF. Full variable domain (missing parts from reference TRBV19 and TRBJ1-2): DGGITQSPKYLFRKEGQNVTLSCEQNLNHDAMYWYRQDPGQGLRLIYYSQIVNDFQKGDIAEGYSVSREKKESFPLTVTSAQKNPTAFYLCASLDRGNYGYTFGSGTRLTVV.

The chain carries TRBV6-1 and TRBJ1-5, with D maybe TRBD1 (5 bases). Germline lookup yields CDR1 MNHNS and CDR2 SASEGT. Trimming left V 0 bases short and J 6 bases short, with 27 bases between. The CDR3 sequence is 20 residues long. The CDR3, as DNA: TGTGCCAGCAGTGAAGCTGGGGGGAAAGTCTCGGCGGCGTGGATTCAGCCCCAGCATTTT. Amino acids: CASSEAGGKVSAAWIQPQHF.